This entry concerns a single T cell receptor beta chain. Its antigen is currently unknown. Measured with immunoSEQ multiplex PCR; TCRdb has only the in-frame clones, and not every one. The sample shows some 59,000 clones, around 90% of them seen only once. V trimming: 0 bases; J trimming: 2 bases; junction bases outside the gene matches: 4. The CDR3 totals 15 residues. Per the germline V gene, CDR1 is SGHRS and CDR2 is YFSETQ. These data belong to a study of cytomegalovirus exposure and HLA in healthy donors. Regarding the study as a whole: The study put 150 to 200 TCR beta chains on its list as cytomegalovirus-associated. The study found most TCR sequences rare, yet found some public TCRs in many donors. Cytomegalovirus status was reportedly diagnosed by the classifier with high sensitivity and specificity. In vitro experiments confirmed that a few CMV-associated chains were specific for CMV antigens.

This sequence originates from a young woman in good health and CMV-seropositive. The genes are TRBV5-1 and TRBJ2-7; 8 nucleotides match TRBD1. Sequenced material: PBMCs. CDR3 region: CASSLAGTGPYEQYF. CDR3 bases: TGCGCCAGCAGCTTGGCTGGGACAGGACCCTACGAGCAGTACTTC.